This T cell receptor (beta chain) derives from a study of blood T cells in healthy people across ages. In the study overall: Capture via template switching afforded approximately one barcoded beta molecule per two T cells. Regarding the study as a whole: Unknown CMV status may confound age-related changes in expanded clones. The fall in TCR beta diversity per million T cells was roughly linear with age.

The CDR3 runs 14 residues. Per the germline V gene, CDR1 is SGHTA and CDR2 is FQGNSA. Sample-barcoded 5' priming and a J-beta primer mix drove a second PCR of about 6 to 11 cycles. TCRdb passed the 5' RACE reads through MiXCR, listing each CDR3 protein once. The data contain 1 million to 1.2 million distinct CDR3 sequences, 35% to 45% of them singletons. To note about this clonotype: Its antigen is not known. At one end, the junction sequence differs from germline, possibly due to a read error.

The source is a man aged 18-30 years in good health. Specimen: blood. The V gene is TRBV7-2, the J gene TRBJ2-4; TRBD2 is a possible D gene (6 bases). The end of the DNA aligns better with TRBJ2-7, so the J call may be wrong. CDR3 protein: CVSSLASEGYEQYF. DNA of the CDR3: TGTGTCAGCAGCCTAGCGTCTGAAGGGTACGAGCAGTACTTC.